This is a list of T cell receptor beta chains from one sample in a study of STAT3 mutations in large granular lymphocyte leukemia. The assay was immunoSEQ multiplex PCR, and TCRdb's table has in-frame clones only and misses some. This sample has approximately 45,000 clones, with roughly 77% found just once. The sequenced sample consisted of PBMCs. The receptors here all came from a human donor with T large granular lymphocyte leukemia. Some clones in this sample may be carry-over from other donors' samples. Each CDR3 is given with its conserved first and last residue. The D gene is left open where the match is weak. Size values are once, few and many counts, or a class for expanded clones, and some rows have none.

.	TRBV19	.	TRBJ2-1	TGTGCCAGTAGCACCCCTCCCGGGACAAGATCCTACAATGAGCAGTTCTTC	CASSTPPGTRSYNEQFF
.	TRBV5-8	TRBD2	TRBJ2-5	TGTGCCAGCAGCTTGGGTACTAGCGGGGGTGTTCAAGAGACCCAGTACTTC	CASSLGTSGGVQETQYF
.	TRBV6-6	.	TRBJ2-5	TGTGCCAGCAGTCCCTGGGGGCAGGAGACCCAGTACTTC	CASSPWGQETQYF
.	TRBV29-1	TRBD2	TRBJ2-3	TGCAGCGTTGCCTCCCGGGGGGTGAGCACAGATACGCAGTATTTT	CSVASRGVSTDTQYF
.	TRBV5-4	.	TRBJ1-5	TGTGCCAGCAGCTTGGACACCCATCAGCCCCAGCATTTT	CASSLDTHQPQHF
once	TRBV5-4	.	TRBJ1-1	TGTGCCAGCAGCTTGGACGGGGGTCCGGTCACTGAAGCTTTCTTT	CASSLDGGPVTEAFF
once	TRBV10-3	.	TRBJ2-7	TGTGCCATCAGTGAGGGGGATAGCTACGAGCAGTACTTC	CAISEGDSYEQYF
.	TRBV28	.	TRBJ1-2	TGTGCCAGCGGCACCTATGGCTACACCTTC	CASGTYGYTF
.	TRBV5-6	.	TRBJ2-2	TGTGCCAGCAGCTTGGCCTTGGGTACGAACACCGGGGAGCTGTTTTTT	CASSLALGTNTGELFF
.	TRBV18	.	TRBJ2-1	TGTGCCAGCTCACGAGCGAACGAGCAGTTCTTC	CASSRANEQFF
once	TRBV7-9	.	TRBJ1-1	TGTGCCAGCAGCTTAGGGGGGGGGCAAAGGGAGGCTTTCTTT	CASSLGGGQREAFF